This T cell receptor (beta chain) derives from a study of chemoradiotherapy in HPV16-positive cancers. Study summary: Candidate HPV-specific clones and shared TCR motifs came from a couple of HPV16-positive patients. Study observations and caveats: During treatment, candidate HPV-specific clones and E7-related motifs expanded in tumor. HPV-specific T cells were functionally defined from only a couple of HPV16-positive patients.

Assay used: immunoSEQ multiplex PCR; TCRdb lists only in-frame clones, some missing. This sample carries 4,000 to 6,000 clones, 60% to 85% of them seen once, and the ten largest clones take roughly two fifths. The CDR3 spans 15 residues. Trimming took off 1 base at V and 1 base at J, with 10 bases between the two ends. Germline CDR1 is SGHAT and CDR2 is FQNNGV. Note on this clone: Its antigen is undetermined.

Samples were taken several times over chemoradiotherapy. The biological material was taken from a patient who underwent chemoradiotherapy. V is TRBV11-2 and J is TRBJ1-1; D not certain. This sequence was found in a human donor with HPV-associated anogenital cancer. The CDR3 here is CASSLAYRQNTEAFF. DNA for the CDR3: TGTGCCAGCAGCTTAGCCTATCGACAGAACACTGAAGCTTTCTTT.